This T cell receptor beta chain was retrieved from a study of OX40 agonist ivuxolimab in advanced cancers. Study in general: The patients' treatment was ivuxolimab, an agonistic anti-OX40 (CD134) antibody.

The germline V gene encodes CDR1 SGHTA and CDR2 FQGNSA. The V gene lost 0 bases and the J gene lost 0 bases, with 14 bases spanning the gap. The CDR3 sequence is 17 residues long. Using immunoSEQ multiplex PCR, the repertoire was profiled, and TCRdb retains in-frame clones only, with some absent. Counted here are fewer than 85,000 clones, 86% occurring once; the ten biggest clones make up 0.75%. Of note for this clone: The antigen remains unidentified.

General observations from the study: What antigens the expanded peripheral T cells recognized was never established.

The V gene is TRBV7-2, the J gene TRBJ1-2; tentative D call: TRBD1 (5 bases). The sequence was obtained from an adult with an advanced solid tumor such as melanoma, head and neck, liver or kidney cancer. The sample was CD4+ or CD8+ T cells sorted from blood, taken in a trial of the OX40 agonist ivuxolimab. The CDR3 nucleotides are TGTGCCAGCAGCTTAGCGGGGCAGAGTTACGCTAACTATGGCTACACCTTC. Protein sequence: CASSLAGQSYANYGYTF.